This T cell receptor beta chain was recorded in a study of blood T cells in healthy people across ages. Study-wide results and caveats: Higher diversity and more naive CD4+ cells were features of long-lived donors, compared to aged donors. It was held that diversity estimates obtained from one million T cells represented underestimates.

A sample-barcoded 5' primer and a J-beta primer mix were used in a second PCR of about 7 to 12 cycles. Each cDNA molecule was tagged by a template-switch adaptor with 12 random nucleotides. TCRdb itself ran the 5' RACE reads through MiXCR, one entry per CDR3 protein. This table has 550,000 to 650,000 distinct CDR3 sequences, under 30% appearing once. The sample holds many counts of this clonotype. The antigen remains undetermined. Per the germline V gene, CDR1 is SEHNR and CDR2 is FQNEAQ (reference sequence). Between the trimmed V and J ends, which lost 1 base and 5 bases, there was a span of 6 bases. This CDR3 has 13 amino acids. Isolation of PBMCs gave at least 7 million cells per sample.

The chain couples TRBV7-9 to TRBJ2-4; D gene uncertain. This TCR was recovered from a woman older than 75 in good health. What was sequenced was blood. CDR3 coding DNA: TGTGCCAGCAGCTTAGTTGGCCAAAACATTCAGTACTTC. Amino acids: CASSLVGQNIQYF. The whole variable domain, remainder taken from reference TRBV7-9 and TRBJ2-4, is DTGVSQNPRHKITKRGQNVTFRCDPISEHNRLYWYRQTLGQGPEFLTYFQNEAQLEKSRLLSDRFSAERPKGSFSTLEIQRTEQGDSAMYLCASSLVGQNIQYFGAGTRLSVL.